The clone carrying this T cell receptor beta chain has just one count. Sequencing used immunoSEQ multiplex PCR; TCRdb keeps in-frame clones, though not all of them. Of more than 95,000 clones in the sample, over 75% were seen once. CDR1 SGHVS and CDR2 FQNEAQ come from the germline V gene. The CDR3 contains 15 residues. V shed 4 bases, J shed 0 bases, and the junction held 4 bases outside the gene matches. The record originates from a study of T cell responses to AZD1222 COVID-19 vaccine. This specimen was peripheral blood, taken on day 0 of AZD1222 vaccination. The J gene is TRBJ1-2, the V gene TRBV7-8; 8 bases line up with TRBD1. The clonotype was recovered from an adult in good health. The CDR3 protein is CASSSRTGPNYGYTF. The CDR3 region has the DNA TGTGCCAGCAGCTCTCGGACAGGGCCTAACTATGGCTACACCTTC.